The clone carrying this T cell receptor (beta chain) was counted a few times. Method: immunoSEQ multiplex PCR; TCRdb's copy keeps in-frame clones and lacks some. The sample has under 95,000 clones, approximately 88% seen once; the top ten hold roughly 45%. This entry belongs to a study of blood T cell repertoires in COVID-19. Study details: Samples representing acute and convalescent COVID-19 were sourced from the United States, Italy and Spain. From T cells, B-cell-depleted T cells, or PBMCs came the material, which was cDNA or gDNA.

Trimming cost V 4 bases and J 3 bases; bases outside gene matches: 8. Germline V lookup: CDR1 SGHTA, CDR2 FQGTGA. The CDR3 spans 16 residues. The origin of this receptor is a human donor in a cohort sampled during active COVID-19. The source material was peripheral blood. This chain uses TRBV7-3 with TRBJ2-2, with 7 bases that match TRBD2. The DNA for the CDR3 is TGTGCCAGCAGCTCGACTAGCAAATTAGACACCGGGGAGCTGTTTTTT. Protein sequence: CASSSTSKLDTGELFF.